This T cell receptor beta chain appears in the sequencing data of a study of shared clonotypes between healthy human individuals. With regard to this clone: What it recognizes is unknown.

Clones were sequenced by immunoSEQ multiplex PCR, and TCRdb holds only the in-frame ones, with some missing. The sample consists of more than 450,000 clones, around 79% of them appearing once. The CDR3 sequence is 20 residues long. From germline, CDR1 is SGDLS and CDR2 YYNGEE. Trimming left V 3 bases short and J 6 bases short, with 34 bases between. Notes on the study in general: Sampling involved blood alone; tissue repertoires likely differ.

Donors comprised healthy HIV-negative adults lacking recent acute infections or vaccinations. The TCR sequence derives from a woman aged 40 to 50 in good health. Some clones in this sample may be carry-over from other donors' samples. Specimen: PBMCs. The chain has TRBV9 and TRBJ2-7; D may be TRBD1 or TRBD2 (6 bases each). CDR3 amino acids: CASSARGDGPGIAPSGEQYF. The CDR3 nucleotides are TGTGCCAGCAGCGCAAGGGGGGACGGCCCGGGAATAGCCCCAAGCGGCGAGCAGTACTTC.